This T cell receptor (beta chain) derives from a study of T cell repertoires in cytomegalovirus infection. V lost 7 bases and J lost 6; bases outside the gene matches: 13. Germline V gene lookup returns CDR1 SGHTA and CDR2 FQGNSA. The CDR3 consists of 15 residues. This clonotype was detected a few times. Its specificity is not known. TCRdb analysed the reads with MiXCR anew, one entry per CDR3 protein. Among approximately 910,000 distinct CDR3 sequences listed, 31% were seen once. The sequence was collected from a human donor in good health (CMV status not recorded). Some clones in this sample may be carry-over from other donors' samples. The sample consisted of cultured CD8+ T cells from PBMCs, taken from culture after CMV antigen stimulation. This chain links TRBV7-2 with TRBJ1-1; TRBD1 aligns across 8 bases. The CDR3 sequence is CASTLLQGADAEAFF. The CDR3 DNA reads as TGTGCCAGCACCCTTCTCCAGGGGGCTGACGCTGAAGCTTTCTTT.